These 18 T cell receptor beta chains were all obtained from the same sample, sequenced in a study of blood T cells in healthy people across ages. With a J-beta primer mix and a sample-barcoded 5' primer, a second PCR ran about 6 to 11 cycles. Via MiXCR, TCRdb re-called the 5' RACE reads, giving one row per CDR3 protein. The data hold about 720,000 distinct CDR3 sequences, with 22% observed a single time. Sequenced material: blood. The receptors were sampled from a man between 65 and 79 years old in good health.

The chain employs TRBV28 and TRBJ2-7; maybe TRBD2 (6 bases). The end of the DNA aligns better with TRBJ2-1, so the J call may be wrong. The CDR3 extends over 14 amino acids. Germline V gene lookup returns CDR1 MDHEN and CDR2 SYDVKM. CDR3 sequence reads: CASSFLRGGAEQFF. The CDR3 coding sequence is TGTGCCAGCAGTTTTTTGCGGGGTGGGGCTGAGCAGTTCTTC.

There are many counts of this clonotype. This chain links TRBV12-3 or TRBV12-4 with TRBJ1-2; maybe TRBD1 (5 bases). The CDR3 spans 12 residues. V lost 3 bases and J 7 bases, leaving 9 bases between the germline ends. The CDR3 spells CASSFGTSGYTF. In nucleotides, the CDR3 is TGTGCCAGCAGTTTTGGGACCTCTGGCTACACCTTC.

This clonotype occurred a few times. V usage is TRBV15 and J usage is TRBJ2-3; 10 bases fit TRBD2. From germline, CDR1 is LNHNV and CDR2 YYDKDF (reference sequence). The CDR3 extends over 16 amino acids. Trimming at V came to 2 bases and at J to 2 bases, leaving 4 bases not matched to a gene. CDR3 sequence: CATSRSLAGATDTQYF. As DNA, the CDR3 is TGTGCCACCAGCAGATCCCTAGCGGGAGCCACAGATACGCAGTATTTT.

This clonotype was seen more than once but under ten times. The chain joins TRBV7-7 to TRBJ1-4, with D perhaps matching TRBD1 (5 bases). Trimming removed 2 bases from V and 0 bases from J, with 13 bases in between. CDR3 size: 17 residues. Germline CDR1 reads SSHAT; CDR2 reads FNYEAQ (reference sequence). CDR3 region: CASSLFWDFATNEKLFF. The CDR3 DNA follows: TGTGCCAGCAGCTTATTTTGGGACTTCGCAACTAATGAAAAACTGTTTTTT.

This clonotype was seen a handful of times. The chain recombines TRBV4-3 with TRBJ2-3; TRBD1 matches at 7 bases. V was pared by 0 bases and J by 4 bases, with 7 bases of the junction left unmatched. CDR1 is LGHNA and CDR2 is YSLEER in the germline V gene. This CDR3 has 16 amino acids. As DNA, the CDR3 is TGCGCCAGCAGCCAAGAGTTACGACAGGGAGCAGATACGCAGTATTTT. Translated, it gives CASSQELRQGADTQYF.

This clonotype was counted between two and nine times. This chain joins TRBV2 and TRBJ2-3; no reliable D call. Germline lookup yields CDR1 SNHLY and CDR2 FYNNEI. The CDR3 loop spans 11 amino acids. The ends were cut back, 7 bases at V and 6 bases at J, with 8 bases in the middle. The CDR3 DNA is TGTGCCAGCATTATCCGGGATACGCAGTATTTT. Translation gives CASIIRDTQYF.

This chain links TRBV20-1 with TRBJ1-4, with no clear D. Between the trimmed V and J ends, which lost 3 bases and 0 bases, there was a span of 8 bases. The CDR3 covers 14 residues. Germline-derived CDR1 and CDR2 are DFQATT and SNEGSKA (reference sequence). For the CDR3, the DNA is TGCAGTGCTAGCCTCGGAGCAACTAATGAAAAACTGTTTTTT. It encodes CSASLGATNEKLFF.

A few counts support this clonotype. The V and J genes are TRBV3-1 and TRBJ2-5, with 8 bases fitting TRBD2. Trimming took 3 bases from V and 5 from J; bases not matched to a gene: 8. The CDR3 consists of 15 residues. Germline V gives CDR1 LGHDT, CDR2 YNNKEL (reference sequence). CDR3 sequence (DNA): TGTGCCAGCAGCCAGACTAGCGAGCAGGGGGAGACCCAGTACTTC. As protein: CASSQTSEQGETQYF.

The chain combines TRBV3-1 with TRBJ2-5, with D possibly being TRBD2 (6 bases). Germline-derived CDR1 and CDR2 are LGHDT and YNNKEL (reference sequence). This CDR3 has 16 residues. Trimming removed 1 base at V and 2 bases at J, with 14 bases between. Written as DNA, the CDR3 is TGTGCCAGCAGCCAAGGACCAGCGGGCGTACAAGAGACCCAGTACTTC. It codes for CASSQGPAGVQETQYF.

The CDR3 is CASSNSGLRSSLHF. The CDR3 nucleotides are TGTGCCAGCTCAAATTCCGGGTTGAGATCATCCCTCCACTTT. The genes are TRBV18 and TRBJ1-6; no firm D call. CDR1 and CDR2 (germline): KGHSH, LQKENI. Trimming pared 5 bases from V and 14 bases from J, leaving 19 bases between. This CDR3 contains 14 residues.

This clonotype was found many times. The chain couples TRBV6-5 to TRBJ2-7, with D perhaps matching TRBD1 (6 bases). The germline V gene has CDR1 MNHEY and CDR2 SVGAGI. V was shortened by 0 bases and J by 3 bases, with 15 bases between the two germline ends. The CDR3 has 16 residues. The DNA of the CDR3 is TGTGCCAGCAGTTACTCTGGGACAAGTCCTGGCTACGAGCAGTACTTC. It codes for CASSYSGTSPGYEQYF.

This clonotype was counted a few times. The chain uses TRBV20-1 and TRBJ2-5, with D hard to call. The CDR3 covers 11 residues. CDR1 is DFQATT and CDR2 is SNEGSKA in the germline V gene (reference sequence). Trimming stripped 0 bases from V and 10 bases from J, with 9 bases between. CDR3 sequence: CSARDQMIQYF. DNA for the CDR3: TGCAGTGCTAGAGATCAGATGATCCAGTACTTC.

V is TRBV4-1 and J is TRBJ2-7, with TRBD1 identical over 9 bases. CDR3 length: 17 amino acids. V lost 0 bases to trimming and J lost 1 base; unmatched junction nucleotides: 7. Per the germline V gene, CDR1 is MGHRA and CDR2 is YSYEKL. This chain's CDR3 is CASSQDQGTGRSYEQYF. The CDR3 bases are TGCGCCAGCAGCCAAGACCAGGGGACAGGGAGATCCTACGAGCAGTACTTC.

The chain links TRBV28 to TRBJ1-3, with D unclear. With 10 bases removed from V and 0 bases from J, the gap between germline ends came to 16 bases. This CDR3 spans 15 amino acids. Germline V gene sequence: CDR1 MDHEN, CDR2 SYDVKM. The CDR3 here is CATTLGSFSGNTIYF. In nucleotides, the CDR3 is TGTGCCACCACCCTGGGCAGCTTCTCTGGAAACACCATATATTTT.

Remarks on this clonotype: One end of the junction fails to match germline, which may point to a read error. V is TRBV12-3 or TRBV12-4 and J is TRBJ1-5, with a tentative D call TRBD1 (6 bases). This CDR3 has 13 amino acids. CDR3 residues: CASSDRSHQPQHF. CDR3 coding DNA: TGTGCCAGCAGTGACAGGTCACATCAGCCTCAGCATTTT.

This clonotype appeared a few times. The chain has TRBV14 and TRBJ1-2; D gene uncertain. V was clipped by 6 bases and J by 4 bases, with 18 bases between them. Per germline, CDR1 SGHDN and CDR2 FVKESK. The CDR3 sequence is 15 residues long. The CDR3 DNA reads as TGTGCCAGCAGTTTCTTGACGAACATTCCCTATGGCTACACCTTC. Translation: CASSFLTNIPYGYTF.

This clonotype was detected only a few times. The chain recombines TRBV12-3 or TRBV12-4 with TRBJ1-2; D uncertain. The CDR3 has 13 residues. V was pared by 3 bases and J by 8 bases, with 13 bases between. The CDR3 nucleotides read TGTGCCAGCAGTTTGATAATGGGTCGAGGCTACACCTTC. It yields the protein CASSLIMGRGYTF.

J is TRBJ2-1 and V is TRBV2; 9 nucleotides align to TRBD1. The CDR3 length is 14 residues. J gave up 6 bases and V 8 bases, and 8 bases lay outside the gene matches. Germline V gene sequence: CDR1 SNHLY, CDR2 FYNNEI. The CDR3 DNA reads as TGTGCCAGCCGGGAGGACAGGGGAGGCAATGAGCAGTTCTTC. This gives the protein CASREDRGGNEQFF.